This section outlines one T cell receptor (beta chain) sequence together with its context. The V segment lost 5 bases and the J segment 6 bases; nucleotides outside the gene matches: 8. The CDR3 runs 14 residues. Per germline, CDR1 SGHRS and CDR2 YFSETQ. Clones were read by immunoSEQ multiplex PCR, and TCRdb kept only the in-frame ones, dropping some. The table has around 63,000 clones, 80% to 90% seen once; the top ten hold 10% to 13%. This specimen comes from a study of OX40 agonist ivuxolimab in advanced cancers. Patients were excluded for autoimmune disease history or systemic immunosuppression. The sequenced sample was CD4+ or CD8+ T cells sorted from blood, obtained in a trial of the OX40 agonist ivuxolimab. V gene TRBV5-1 combines with J gene TRBJ2-1; 7 nucleotides align to TRBD1. The sequence was obtained from an adult with an advanced solid tumor such as melanoma, head and neck, liver or kidney cancer. CDR3 DNA: TGCGCCAGCAGTTTAACGACAGGGAGCAATGAGCAGTTCTTC. Translated: CASSLTTGSNEQFF.